The 10 T cell receptor beta chains below come from one sample, sequenced in a study of blood T cell repertoires in COVID-19. Repertoires were generated with immunoSEQ multiplex PCR, while TCRdb's copy carries only in-frame clones and drops some. The data contain approximately 470,000 clones, roughly 87% of them singletons. The specimen sequenced was PBMCs or T cells enriched from blood (not recorded which). Receptors originate from a young woman who had recovered from COVID-19.

The V gene is TRBV29-1, the J gene TRBJ1-1, with TRBD1 as a possible D gene (6 bases). The CDR3 totals 13 residues. Trimming removed 4 bases at V and 4 bases at J, with 13 bases between. Per germline, CDR1 SQVTM and CDR2 ANQGSEA. The CDR3 spells CSVGLDSRTEAFF. In DNA, the CDR3 is TGCAGCGTTGGGTTGGACAGCCGCACTGAAGCTTTCTTT. Full variable domain (outside the CDR3, taken from reference TRBV29-1 and TRBJ1-1): SAVISQKPSRDICQRGTSLTIQCQVDSQVTMMFWYRQQPGQSLTLIATANQGSEATYESGFVIDKFPISRPNLTFSTLTVSNMSPEDSSIYLCSVGLDSRTEAFFGQGTRLTVV.

This clone was found a few times. V gene TRBV4-1 combines with J gene TRBJ2-1; 9 bases match TRBD2. The germline gives CDR1 MGHRA, CDR2 YSYEKL. This CDR3 is 17 amino acids long. Losses at the gene ends were 0 bases for V and 5 bases for J; bases not matched to a gene: 8. CDR3 loop: CASSQDPPGGGDNEQFF. DNA of the CDR3: TGCGCCAGCAGCCAAGACCCCCCCGGCGGGGGGGACAATGAGCAGTTCTTC.

The chain has TRBV5-6 and TRBJ1-3, with D possibly matching TRBD1 (6 bases). Germline V gene data show CDR1 as SGHDT and CDR2 as YYEEEE. This CDR3 is built from 17 residues. The V end lost 0 bases, the J end lost 1 base, and 14 bases lay between the germline ends. CDR3 DNA sequence: TGTGCCAGCAGCTTGGGGCCTACAGGGTTTTCTGGAAACACCATATATTTT. Amino acid sequence: CASSLGPTGFSGNTIYF.

The chain couples TRBV28 to TRBJ2-7; no clear D. V shed 5 bases and J shed 7 bases, with 9 bases lying between them. The V gene's germline CDR1 is MDHEN and CDR2 SYDVKM. This CDR3 contains 11 residues. DNA of the CDR3: TGTGCCAGCAGTGGCACCAGGGAGCAGTACTTC. Its protein is CASSGTREQYF.

Concerning this clone itself: The same CDR3 arises from other DNA sequences in this sample as well. The chain carries TRBV29-1 and TRBJ1-1, with no clear D. The CDR3 is 14 residues long. Germline V gene sequence: CDR1 SQVTM, CDR2 ANQGSEA. V was cut by 4 bases and J by 0 bases, with 12 bases left in between. CDR3 sequence: CSVGEGELNTEAFF. CDR3 nucleotide sequence: TGCAGCGTTGGAGAGGGAGAATTGAACACTGAAGCTTTCTTT. The variable domain in full, with the rest retrieved from reference TRBV29-1 and TRBJ1-1, is SAVISQKPSRDICQRGTSLTIQCQVDSQVTMMFWYRQQPGQSLTLIATANQGSEATYESGFVIDKFPISRPNLTFSTLTVSNMSPEDSSIYLCSVGEGELNTEAFFGQGTRLTVV.

This chain links TRBV28 with TRBJ1-3, with unresolved D. Germline CDR1 reads MDHEN; CDR2 reads SYDVKM. The CDR3 is 15 residues long. Trimming pared 7 bases from V and 0 bases from J, leaving 13 bases between. CDR3: CASKEGGSSGNTIYF. The DNA of the CDR3 is TGTGCCAGCAAGGAGGGCGGAAGCTCTGGAAACACCATATATTTT.

This sequence joins TRBV18 and TRBJ1-3; TRBD1 matches 7 bases. V shed 6 bases, J shed 6 bases, and the junction held 8 bases outside the gene matches. There are 14 residues in the CDR3. Germline-derived CDR1 and CDR2 are KGHSH and LQKENI. The CDR3 coding sequence is TGTGCCAGCTCGGATGGGACAGCCCAAAACACCATATATTTT. This gives the protein CASSDGTAQNTIYF.

The V call is TRBV3-1 (or the pseudogene TRBV3-2), the J call TRBJ2-5, with D possibly TRBD1 on 6 matching bases. V was shortened by 0 bases and J by 4 bases, with 12 bases between the two germline ends. The CDR3 is 15 amino acids. Germline V gene sequence: CDR1 LGHDT, CDR2 YNNKEL (reference sequence). CDR3 in amino acids: CASSQDATQGETQYF. The CDR3 nucleotides are TGTGCCAGCAGCCAAGACGCGACACAGGGAGAGACCCAGTACTTC.

J is TRBJ2-3 and V is TRBV12-5; 8 bases fit TRBD1. The CDR3 loop spans 16 amino acids. The germline V gene has CDR1 LGHNT and CDR2 FRNRAP. The V and J ends lost 3 bases and 4 bases, in that order; junction bases with no gene match: 9. CDR3 sequence: CASGFKKGQGADTQYF. The CDR3 nucleotides read TGTGCTAGTGGTTTTAAAAAAGGACAGGGAGCAGATACGCAGTATTTT.

The rearrangement links TRBV6-5 to TRBJ1-1; D possibly corresponds to TRBD1 (5 bases). The CDR3 loop spans 13 amino acids. V shed 8 bases and J shed 1 base, with 11 bases lying between them. Germline V lookup: CDR1 MNHEY, CDR2 SVGAGI. This CDR3 reads CASFYGGNTEAFF. CDR3 DNA sequence: TGTGCCAGCTTCTACGGGGGGAACACTGAAGCTTTCTTT.